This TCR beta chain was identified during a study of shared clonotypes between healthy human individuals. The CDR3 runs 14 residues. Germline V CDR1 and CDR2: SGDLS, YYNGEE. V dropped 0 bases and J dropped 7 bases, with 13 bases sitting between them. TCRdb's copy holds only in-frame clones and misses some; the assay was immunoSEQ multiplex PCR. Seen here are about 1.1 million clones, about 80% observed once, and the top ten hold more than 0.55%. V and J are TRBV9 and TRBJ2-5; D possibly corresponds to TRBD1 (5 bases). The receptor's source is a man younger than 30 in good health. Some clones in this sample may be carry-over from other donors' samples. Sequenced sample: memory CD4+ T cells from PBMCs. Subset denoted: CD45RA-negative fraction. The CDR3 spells CASSVDPREGTQYF. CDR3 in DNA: TGTGCCAGCAGCGTAGACCCCAGGGAAGGGACCCAGTACTTC.